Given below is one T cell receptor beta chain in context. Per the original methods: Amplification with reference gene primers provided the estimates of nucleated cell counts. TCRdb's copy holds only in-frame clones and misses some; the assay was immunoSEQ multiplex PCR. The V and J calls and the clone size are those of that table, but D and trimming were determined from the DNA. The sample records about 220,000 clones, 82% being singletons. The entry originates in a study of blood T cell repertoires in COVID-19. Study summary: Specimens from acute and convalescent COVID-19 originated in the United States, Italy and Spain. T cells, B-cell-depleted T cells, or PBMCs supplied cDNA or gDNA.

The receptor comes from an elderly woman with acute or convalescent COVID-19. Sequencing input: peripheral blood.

Here the CDR3 DNA reads TGTGCCAGCAGTTACTTATCCGCGGGGGGGAAAAATGAGCAGTTCTTC. Translating gives CASSYLSAGGKNEQFF. This chain connects TRBV6-5 to TRBJ2-1; 9 nucleotides agree with TRBD2. CDR1 and CDR2 (germline): MNHEY, SVGAGI. J was trimmed by 7 bases and V by 1 base; bases with no gene match: 8. The CDR3 runs to 16 residues.